This is a list of T cell receptor beta chains from one sample in a study of vaccination effects on CD4 cells after COVID-19. Generated by immunoSEQ multiplex PCR, the TCRdb table keeps only in-frame clones and is missing some. This table has roughly 76,000 clones, roughly four fifths appearing once. These receptors have no known antigen. The material was CD4+ T cells from PBMCs cultured with HCoV-229E spike peptides, obtained before COVID-19 vaccination. Source of these receptors: a human donor who received a COVID-19 vaccine. Both conserved end residues are part of each CDR3. The D gene is left open where the match is weak. Size is omitted from some rows. Given values are once, few, many or a class for expanded clones.

J: TRBJ2-3
size: -
D: -
V: TRBV7-9
DNA: TGTGCCAGCAGCGCCAGAGGGGTACGAACAGATACGCAGTATTTT
CDR3: CASSARGVRTDTQYF

J: TRBJ1-2
size: -
D: TRBD1
V: TRBV5-4
DNA: TGTGCCAGCAGCGTGGGACAGGGGGTTGACTATGGCTACACCTTC
CDR3: CASSVGQGVDYGYTF

J: TRBJ2-1
size: few
D: -
V: TRBV19
DNA: TGTGCCAGTAGTGCCAGGACAGCCTACAATGAGCAGTTCTTC
CDR3: CASSARTAYNEQFF

J: TRBJ1-5
size: -
D: -
V: TRBV19
DNA: TGTGCCAGTAGCCCACCCGTGAAGGGTCTAAGCAATCAGCCCCAGCATTTT
CDR3: CASSPPVKGLSNQPQHF

J: TRBJ1-6
size: -
D: TRBD1
V: TRBV3-1/TRBV3-2
DNA: TGTGCCAGCAGTCGGGACAGGGGAAGATATAATTCACCCCTCCACTTT
CDR3: CASSRDRGRYNSPLHF

J: TRBJ1-2
size: -
D: TRBD1
V: TRBV5-6
DNA: TGTGCCAGCAGCACCACAGGGGAGGGCTATGGCTACACCTTC
CDR3: CASSTTGEGYGYTF

J: TRBJ1-2
size: -
D: -
V: TRBV12-3/TRBV12-4
DNA: TGTGCCAGCACTCTGACCCTGGCGGACGGCTACACCTTC
CDR3: CASTLTLADGYTF

J: TRBJ1-4
size: once
D: -
V: TRBV5-5
DNA: TGTGCCAGCAGCTTCCTGCTGAACCGGGCCCCGGGGGAAAAACTGTTTTTT
CDR3: CASSFLLNRAPGEKLFF

J: TRBJ2-5
size: -
D: -
V: TRBV5-6
DNA: TGTGCCAGCAGCTTGAGAGGGTTGGGACAAGAGACCCAGTACTTC
CDR3: CASSLRGLGQETQYF

J: TRBJ1-3
size: -
D: -
V: TRBV18
DNA: TGTGCCAGCTCCCCACAGGGTTCTGGAAACACCATATATTTT
CDR3: CASSPQGSGNTIYF

J: TRBJ1-2
size: -
D: TRBD1
V: TRBV5-6
DNA: TGTGCCAGCAGCCGACAGGCCGGGACAGGGTGGGGCTACACCTTC
CDR3: CASSRQAGTGWGYTF

J: TRBJ1-5
size: -
D: TRBD1
V: TRBV7-8
DNA: TGTGCCAGCAGCTTACTGGGACAGAGGGGAAGTCAGCCCCAGCATTTT
CDR3: CASSLLGQRGSQPQHF

J: TRBJ1-3
size: -
D: -
V: TRBV19
DNA: TGTGCCAGTAGTATACTTGGAAACACCATATATTTT
CDR3: CASSILGNTIYF

J: TRBJ1-2
size: -
D: TRBD1
V: TRBV18
DNA: TGTGCCAGCTCAAGGACAGGGTCACCTAATGATGGCTACACCTTC
CDR3: CASSRTGSPNDGYTF

J: TRBJ1-5
size: few
D: -
V: TRBV6-6
DNA: TGTGCCAGCAGGTGGGTCGACAATCAGCCCCAGCATTTT
CDR3: CASRWVDNQPQHF

J: TRBJ1-5
size: once
D: TRBD1
V: TRBV24-1
DNA: TGTGCCACCAGTGCGACAGGGGGAAATCAGCCCCAGCATTTT
CDR3: CATSATGGNQPQHF

J: TRBJ2-3
size: once
D: -
V: TRBV25-1
DNA: TGTGCCAGCAGTACAGGGACCGGGGCGAGCACAGATACGCAGTATTTT
CDR3: CASSTGTGASTDTQYF

J: TRBJ2-2
size: -
D: -
V: TRBV5-8
DNA: TGTGCCAGCAGCAACCTAGAAGGCGCCGCCGGGGAGCTGTTTTTT
CDR3: CASSNLEGAAGELFF

J: TRBJ1-2
size: -
D: TRBD1
V: TRBV6-2/TRBV6-3
DNA: TGTGCCAGCAGTTACGACAGGGACTATGGCTACACCTTC
CDR3: CASSYDRDYGYTF

J: TRBJ1-1
size: -
D: -
V: TRBV6-5
DNA: TGTGCCAGCAGTTACTCGAGCCCGTCCTCTTACACTGAAGCTTTCTTT
CDR3: CASSYSSPSSYTEAFF

J: TRBJ1-3
size: -
D: -
V: TRBV6-5
DNA: TGTGCCAGCAGAAATTTAGGACAGACTGGAAACACCATATATTTT
CDR3: CASRNLGQTGNTIYF

J: TRBJ2-5
size: -
D: -
V: TRBV29-1
DNA: TGCAGCGTTGAGCTAGGTCTTTATACCCAGTACTTC
CDR3: CSVELGLYTQYF

J: TRBJ2-2
size: -
D: -
V: TRBV5-1
DNA: TGCGCCAGCAGCAGTACAGGGTTCTCCGGGGAGCTGTTTTTT
CDR3: CASSSTGFSGELFF

J: TRBJ1-1
size: -
D: -
V: TRBV11-2
DNA: TGTGCCAGCAGGTCACGGACAGTGAACACTGAAGCTTTCTTT
CDR3: CASRSRTVNTEAFF

J: TRBJ2-5
size: -
D: -
V: TRBV5-6
DNA: TGTGCCAGCAGCTTGGACTGGGGGGTGGGGCAAGAGACCCAGTACTTC
CDR3: CASSLDWGVGQETQYF

J: TRBJ1-4
size: -
D: -
V: TRBV19
DNA: TGTGCCAGTAGTATAGGAAGAGGGGAGGCTGAAAAACTGTTTTTT
CDR3: CASSIGRGEAEKLFF

J: TRBJ1-2
size: -
D: -
V: TRBV11-2
DNA: TGTGCCAGCAGCTTAGTGGACACCTTCTATGGCTACACCTTC
CDR3: CASSLVDTFYGYTF

J: TRBJ2-3
size: few
D: -
V: TRBV4-1
DNA: TGCGCCAGCAGCCGATACAGCGAGGGAGAGCGGTCGCAGTATTTT
CDR3: CASSRYSEGERSQYF

J: TRBJ2-5
size: -
D: -
V: TRBV12-1
DNA: TGTGCCAGCAGCTCTGGTGGGGAGACCCAGTACTTC
CDR3: CASSSGGETQYF

J: TRBJ2-4
size: -
D: TRBD1
V: TRBV28
DNA: TGTGCCAGCACCGGACAGGAACTACTAGCCAAAAACATTCAGTACTTC
CDR3: CASTGQELLAKNIQYF

J: TRBJ2-3
size: -
D: TRBD2
V: TRBV2
DNA: TGTGCCAGCAGGCTAGTAGCGGGGGGGGCCGGGGATACGCAGTATTTT
CDR3: CASRLVAGGAGDTQYF

J: TRBJ1-2
size: -
D: TRBD1
V: TRBV2
DNA: TGTGCCAGCAGTTATACAGGGGTCTCTGGCTACACCTTC
CDR3: CASSYTGVSGYTF

J: TRBJ2-5
size: once
D: TRBD1
V: TRBV15
DNA: TGTGCCACCAGCAGAGGGGGGACAGATCAAGAGACCCAGTACTTC
CDR3: CATSRGGTDQETQYF

J: TRBJ2-3
size: -
D: -
V: TRBV24-1
DNA: TGTGCCACCAGTGCCCGTTTAGGTGGCACAGATACGCAGTATTTT
CDR3: CATSARLGGTDTQYF

J: TRBJ2-3
size: -
D: -
V: TRBV7-9
DNA: TGTGCCAGCAGCAAGACTACCGCAGCCACAGATACGCAGTATTTT
CDR3: CASSKTTAATDTQYF

J: TRBJ2-3
size: -
D: -
V: TRBV6-6
DNA: TGTGCCAGCAGTTCGACCTCCGATACGCAGTATTTT
CDR3: CASSSTSDTQYF

J: TRBJ1-2
size: -
D: TRBD1
V: TRBV19
DNA: TGTGCCAGTAGTATCAAAGGGACAGCCTTCTATGGCTACACCTTC
CDR3: CASSIKGTAFYGYTF

J: TRBJ2-1
size: -
D: -
V: TRBV10-1
DNA: TGCGCCAGCAGTGATCAGGGCAGGGGGGTTGAGCAGTTCTTC
CDR3: CASSDQGRGVEQFF

J: TRBJ1-2
size: -
D: TRBD1
V: TRBV2
DNA: TGTGCCAGCAGGAGGACAGGGAATGGCTACACCTTC
CDR3: CASRRTGNGYTF

J: TRBJ2-1
size: -
D: TRBD2
V: TRBV24-1
DNA: TGTGCCACCAGTGATGCTAGACTAGCCCATGAGCAGTTCTTC
CDR3: CATSDARLAHEQFF

J: TRBJ1-2
size: -
D: -
V: TRBV9
DNA: TGTGCCAGCAGCGTAGTTAACAGGGACGACTATGGCTACACCTTC
CDR3: CASSVVNRDDYGYTF

J: TRBJ2-1
size: -
D: TRBD1
V: TRBV18
DNA: TGTGCCAGCTCACGGACAGGGGATCATTACAATGAGCAGTTCTTC
CDR3: CASSRTGDHYNEQFF

J: TRBJ1-2
size: -
D: TRBD1
V: TRBV18
DNA: TGTGCCAGTGTGACAGGGGGCGATTATGGCTACACCTTC
CDR3: CASVTGGDYGYTF

J: TRBJ2-5
size: -
D: -
V: TRBV2
DNA: TGTGCCAGCAGTCTGGGGGCGGAGACCCAGTACTTC
CDR3: CASSLGAETQYF

J: TRBJ2-5
size: -
D: TRBD1
V: TRBV12-3/TRBV12-4
DNA: TGTGCCAGCAGCGGGACAGGGCTAGAGACCCAGTACTTC
CDR3: CASSGTGLETQYF

J: TRBJ1-5
size: few
D: TRBD1
V: TRBV18
DNA: TGTGCCAGCTCACCCCAGGGGGGAGCTCAGCCCCAGCATTTT
CDR3: CASSPQGGAQPQHF

J: TRBJ1-6
size: -
D: TRBD1
V: TRBV27
DNA: TGTGCCAGCAGTTTTCTCCAGGGGGCGAGGGCGTATTCACCCCTCCACTTT
CDR3: CASSFLQGARAYSPLHF

J: TRBJ2-1
size: -
D: TRBD2
V: TRBV5-1
DNA: TGCGCCAGCAGCTTGGCAGCGGGGGGCCGGGAGCAGTTCTTC
CDR3: CASSLAAGGREQFF

J: TRBJ1-1
size: -
D: -
V: TRBV10-3
DNA: TGTGCCATCAGAGACAGGTGGGACACTGAAGCTTTCTTT
CDR3: CAIRDRWDTEAFF

J: TRBJ1-1
size: -
D: -
V: TRBV5-5
DNA: TGTGCCAGCAGCTTAAAAGGATCGGATGAAGCTTTCTTT
CDR3: CASSLKGSDEAFF

J: TRBJ1-6
size: -
D: -
V: TRBV18
DNA: TGTGCCAGCTCACCCCCGGCGGCGGCAGGGCAGTCACCCCTCCACTTT
CDR3: CASSPPAAAGQSPLHF

J: TRBJ1-6
size: -
D: TRBD1
V: TRBV4-3
DNA: TGCGCCAGCAGCCAAGCAAATCGACAGGGTCATTCACCCCTCCACTTT
CDR3: CASSQANRQGHSPLHF

J: TRBJ1-5
size: -
D: -
V: TRBV19
DNA: TGTGCCAGTACCACACGTAGTGTCGGGGGTCGCAGTCAGCCCCAGCATTTT
CDR3: CASTTRSVGGRSQPQHF

J: TRBJ1-5
size: -
D: TRBD1
V: TRBV28
DNA: TGTGCCAGCAGTTCAGGACAGGTAGGGGTTCAGCCCCAGCATTTT
CDR3: CASSSGQVGVQPQHF

J: TRBJ2-2
size: few
D: -
V: TRBV27
DNA: TGTGCCAGCAGTTTGGGGTTCACCGGGGAGCTGTTTTTT
CDR3: CASSLGFTGELFF

J: TRBJ2-3
size: -
D: -
V: TRBV6-2/TRBV6-3
DNA: TGTGCCAGCAGTTACTCGACGATTCATCCGGAGAGCACAGATACGCAGTATTTT
CDR3: CASSYSTIHPESTDTQYF

J: TRBJ1-3
size: -
D: -
V: TRBV3-1/TRBV3-2
DNA: TGTGCCAGCAGTCACAGTGGATTAAGAAACACCATATATTTT
CDR3: CASSHSGLRNTIYF

J: TRBJ1-2
size: -
D: -
V: TRBV4-2
DNA: TGTGCCAGCAGCCAAGACCCGATGCAGGTCTATGGCTACACCTTC
CDR3: CASSQDPMQVYGYTF

J: TRBJ2-3
size: -
D: -
V: TRBV7-6
DNA: TGTGCCAGCAGCCCCTGGACCGGAGCTAGAGATACGCAGTATTTT
CDR3: CASSPWTGARDTQYF

J: TRBJ2-2
size: -
D: -
V: TRBV5-5
DNA: TGTGCCAGCAGCTTGTGGAAAAACACCGGGGAGCTGTTTTTT
CDR3: CASSLWKNTGELFF